Listed below are T cell receptor beta chains from one sample, sequenced in a study of CD8 T cells in ankylosing spondylitis. TCRdb passed the 5' RACE reads through MiXCR, listing each CDR3 protein once. The sample includes over 450,000 distinct CDR3 sequences, about 13% of them seen just once. Specimen: blood, either unsorted or a sorted T cell fraction (not recorded which). The receptors here all came from a male donor with ankylosing spondylitis. The CDR3 runs from the conserved cysteine through the conserved F or W. The order of the fields is J gene, D gene, clone size, V gene, CDR3 DNA, CDR3 protein. A D gene is named only where the DNA matches it firmly. Size tells how often a clone was seen (once, few, many) or the class of an expanded clone, and some rows leave it out.

J: TRBJ1-1
D: TRBD1
size: few
V: TRBV10-3
DNA: TGTGCCATCAGTGGACAGGGGAACACTGAAGCTTTCTTT
CDR3: CAISGQGNTEAFF

J: TRBJ1-1
D: .
size: few
V: TRBV5-1
DNA: TGCGCCAGCAGCTTGGACCGACAGAACACTGAAGCTTTCTTT
CDR3: CASSLDRQNTEAFF

J: TRBJ1-2
D: .
size: .
V: TRBV27
DNA: TGTGCCAGCAGTTTGATCGGGTTAGGCTATGGCTACACCTTC
CDR3: CASSLIGLGYGYTF

J: TRBJ2-1
D: .
size: many
V: TRBV12-3/TRBV12-4
DNA: TGTGCCAGCAGGGAAGGGGACGAGCAGTTCTTC
CDR3: CASREGDEQFF

J: TRBJ2-2
D: .
size: .
V: TRBV9
DNA: TGTGCCAGCAGCGTAGAGGGCGGGGTCCGCACCGGGGAGCTGTTTTTT
CDR3: CASSVEGGVRTGELFF

J: TRBJ2-3
D: TRBD2
size: many
V: TRBV12-3/TRBV12-4
DNA: TGTGCCAGCAGTTTATACCGGGAGGCCACAGATACGCAGTATTTT
CDR3: CASSLYREATDTQYF

J: TRBJ1-1
D: .
size: .
V: TRBV7-8
DNA: TGTGCCAGCACCCCGAGCCAGGGAAGAGGAGCTTTCTTT
CDR3: CASTPSQGRGAFF

J: TRBJ1-2
D: .
size: few
V: TRBV30
DNA: TGTGCCTGGGTTACTATATCAAACGGTGGCTACACCTTC
CDR3: CAWVTISNGGYTF

J: TRBJ2-1
D: TRBD2
size: many
V: TRBV4-2
DNA: TGTGCCAGCAGCCATCGACTAGCGGATTCCTACAATGAGCAGTTCTTC
CDR3: CASSHRLADSYNEQFF

J: TRBJ1-5
D: .
size: few
V: TRBV10-3
DNA: TGTGCCATCAGTGTAGCAGGGACGGATCAGCCCCAGCATTTT
CDR3: CAISVAGTDQPQHF

J: TRBJ1-2
D: TRBD1
size: .
V: TRBV3-1
DNA: TGTGCCAGCAGCCAAGGGGACAGGGGTCATCACTATGGCTACACCTTC
CDR3: CASSQGDRGHHYGYTF

J: TRBJ2-1
D: .
size: .
V: TRBV2
DNA: TGTGCCAGCATGGGAGAGTACAATGAGCAGTTCTTC
CDR3: CASMGEYNEQFF

J: TRBJ1-6
D: TRBD1
size: .
V: TRBV20-1
DNA: TGCAGTGCTAGAGGACAGGGGTCTCATTCACCCCTCCACTTT
CDR3: CSARGQGSHSPLHF

J: TRBJ2-1
D: TRBD2
size: .
V: TRBV20-1
DNA: TGCAGTGCTGATGGGACTAGCGGGCGTTTTGATGAGCAGTTCTTC
CDR3: CSADGTSGRFDEQFF

J: TRBJ2-1
D: .
size: .
V: TRBV15
DNA: TGTGCCACCAGCAGAGATTTCACGGGCAAAAGCTCCTACAATGAGCAGTTCTTC
CDR3: CATSRDFTGKSSYNEQFF

J: TRBJ2-7
D: .
size: many
V: TRBV7-8
DNA: TGTGCCAGCAGCACCACAGGGAGCCGCAACTACGAGCAGTACTTC
CDR3: CASSTTGSRNYEQYF

J: TRBJ2-5
D: TRBD1
size: .
V: TRBV7-9
DNA: TGTGCCGGTCTCGGGACAGGGAGGACGGAGACCCAGTACTTC
CDR3: CAGLGTGRTETQYF

J: TRBJ1-5
D: .
size: few
V: TRBV12-3/TRBV12-4
DNA: TGTGCCAGCAGTTCGGAGGCGAGGGGCCAGCCCCAGCATTTT
CDR3: CASSSEARGQPQHF

J: TRBJ2-7
D: .
size: .
V: TRBV2
DNA: TGTGCCAGCAGTGAAGCCCCAGCAGGAGACTCCTACGAGCAGTACTTC
CDR3: CASSEAPAGDSYEQYF

J: TRBJ2-1
D: TRBD2
size: many
V: TRBV29-1
DNA: TGCAGCGCCCGACTAGCGGGGGCCTCCTACAATGAGCAGTTCTTC
CDR3: CSARLAGASYNEQFF

J: TRBJ1-2
D: .
size: .
V: TRBV18
DNA: TGTGCCAGCTCACCAGCCGGGGGGGCTATCGGCTACACCTTC
CDR3: CASSPAGGAIGYTF

J: TRBJ2-1
D: .
size: many
V: TRBV29-1
DNA: TGCAGCGTCCGGGACCTTACGAATGAGCAGTTCTTC
CDR3: CSVRDLTNEQFF

J: TRBJ1-1
D: TRBD1
size: .
V: TRBV18
DNA: TGTGCCAGCTCACCACCAGGGACAGGGGCTTACACTGAAGCTTTCTTT
CDR3: CASSPPGTGAYTEAFF

J: TRBJ2-1
D: .
size: .
V: TRBV4-2
DNA: TGTGCCAGCAGCCAAGCACCGGGACCCCTATACGATGAGCAGTTCTTC
CDR3: CASSQAPGPLYDEQFF

J: TRBJ2-3
D: .
size: once
V: TRBV2
DNA: TGTGCCAGCAGTGTCCGGGTCACAGATACGCAGTATTTT
CDR3: CASSVRVTDTQYF

J: TRBJ1-2
D: .
size: few
V: TRBV14
DNA: TGTGCCAGCAGCCAAGATCTGGGGATCGGCTACACCTTC
CDR3: CASSQDLGIGYTF

J: TRBJ2-5
D: .
size: few
V: TRBV2
DNA: TGTGCCAGCAAAACGATGGAGACCCAGTACTTC
CDR3: CASKTMETQYF

J: TRBJ1-1
D: .
size: few
V: TRBV7-9
DNA: TGTGCCAGCAGCTTAGTGGTGGGGTGGACTGAAGCTTTCTTT
CDR3: CASSLVVGWTEAFF

J: TRBJ1-5
D: .
size: few
V: TRBV5-6
DNA: TGTGCCAGCAGCTTTTACTCCAGGAGCAATCAGCCCCAGCATTTT
CDR3: CASSFYSRSNQPQHF

J: TRBJ2-5
D: TRBD1
size: few
V: TRBV6-1
DNA: TGTGCCAGCAGTCATCCGGGACAGCAAGAGACCCAGTACTTC
CDR3: CASSHPGQQETQYF

J: TRBJ1-5
D: TRBD1
size: once
V: TRBV5-5
DNA: TGTGCCAGCTCTACAGGGGCCTTTTATAGCAATCAGCCCCAGCATTTT
CDR3: CASSTGAFYSNQPQHF

J: TRBJ1-1
D: TRBD1
size: .
V: TRBV29-1
DNA: TGCAGCGCCAACGGACAGGCCAACACTGAAGCTTTCTTT
CDR3: CSANGQANTEAFF

J: TRBJ2-1
D: TRBD2
size: few
V: TRBV12-3/TRBV12-4
DNA: TGTGCCAGCAGTTTTGTCCTAGCGGGGGTTGGGGAGCAGTTCTTC
CDR3: CASSFVLAGVGEQFF

J: TRBJ2-3
D: TRBD1
size: many
V: TRBV7-9
DNA: TGTGCCAGCAGCCCAACAGGGGCAGATACGCAGTATTTT
CDR3: CASSPTGADTQYF

J: TRBJ1-1
D: .
size: .
V: TRBV20-1
DNA: TGCAGTGCCCCAAGAGGCGAGTTCTCTGAAGCTTTCTTT
CDR3: CSAPRGEFSEAFF

J: TRBJ1-2
D: .
size: few
V: TRBV12-3/TRBV12-4
DNA: TGTGCCAGCAGGCAGGAAAACTATGGCTACACCTTC
CDR3: CASRQENYGYTF

J: TRBJ2-7
D: .
size: .
V: TRBV5-1
DNA: TGCGCCAGCAGCTTGGTTGACAGAATCTACGAGCAGTACTTC
CDR3: CASSLVDRIYEQYF

J: TRBJ2-2
D: TRBD1
size: many
V: TRBV5-5
DNA: TGTGCCAGCAGCTCACCGGGACAGGGGAACGGCGGGGAGCTGTTTTTT
CDR3: CASSSPGQGNGGELFF

J: TRBJ2-5
D: TRBD1
size: .
V: TRBV24-1
DNA: TGTGCCACCAGTGGAGGACAGGGACTTAGGGAGACCCAGTACTTC
CDR3: CATSGGQGLRETQYF

J: TRBJ1-5
D: .
size: few
V: TRBV7-8
DNA: TGTGCCAGCAGCTCGACACTATGGACAGAAGAAGGATATAGCAATCAGCCCCAGCATTTT
CDR3: CASSSTLWTEEGYSNQPQHF

J: TRBJ2-1
D: TRBD1
size: few
V: TRBV5-1
DNA: TGCGCCAGCAGCTTTGACAGGGGAAACAATGAGCAGTTCTTC
CDR3: CASSFDRGNNEQFF

J: TRBJ2-3
D: .
size: few
V: TRBV6-1
DNA: TGTGCCAGCAGTGAATCCGGAGGCGGAGATACGCAGTATTTT
CDR3: CASSESGGGDTQYF

J: TRBJ2-7
D: .
size: many
V: TRBV10-3
DNA: TGTGCCATCAGCCCAACCCCAGAGCTCGAGCAGTACTTC
CDR3: CAISPTPELEQYF

J: TRBJ2-5
D: .
size: .
V: TRBV7-2
DNA: TGTGCCAGCAGCTTAGAGGTCCGGGAACTAGAGACCCAGTACTTC
CDR3: CASSLEVRELETQYF

J: TRBJ2-1
D: TRBD1
size: many
V: TRBV12-3/TRBV12-4
DNA: TGTGCCAGCAGTAGACAGGGGTCGGCTAATGAGCAGTTCTTC
CDR3: CASSRQGSANEQFF

J: TRBJ1-5
D: .
size: few
V: TRBV20-1
DNA: TGCAGTGCTCATTCCGGGAATCAGCCCCAGCATTTT
CDR3: CSAHSGNQPQHF

J: TRBJ2-1
D: TRBD2
size: many
V: TRBV9
DNA: TGTGCCAGCAGCCCCAGTACTAGCGGGATTTATATAGAGCAGTTCTTC
CDR3: CASSPSTSGIYIEQFF

J: TRBJ2-1
D: TRBD2
size: .
V: TRBV14
DNA: TGTGCCAGCAGCCAACGTTTCGGGACTAGCGGGGGCAACGAGGACAATGAGCAGTTCTTC
CDR3: CASSQRFGTSGGNEDNEQFF

J: TRBJ2-6
D: .
size: once
V: TRBV18
DNA: TGTGCCAGCTCACCTGGGACGGAGAGCTCTGGGGCCAACGTCCTGACTTTC
CDR3: CASSPGTESSGANVLTF

J: TRBJ2-3
D: TRBD2
size: few
V: TRBV10-3
DNA: TGTGCCATCAGTGATCCCTCGGGACTAGCGGGAGGAATTGCAGATACGCAGTATTTT
CDR3: CAISDPSGLAGGIADTQYF

J: TRBJ2-5
D: TRBD1
size: .
V: TRBV7-9
DNA: TGTGCCAGCAGCTTCTGGACAGGGCGTATTGAGACCCAGTACTTC
CDR3: CASSFWTGRIETQYF

J: TRBJ2-3
D: TRBD2
size: few
V: TRBV7-8
DNA: TGTGCCAGCAGCTTTCAATTAGCGGGAGGGAGCACAGATACGCAGTATTTT
CDR3: CASSFQLAGGSTDTQYF

J: TRBJ2-3
D: TRBD2
size: .
V: TRBV5-1
DNA: TGCGCCAGCAGCTTGGATAGCGGGAGTAGAGATACGCAGTATTTT
CDR3: CASSLDSGSRDTQYF

J: TRBJ2-7
D: .
size: .
V: TRBV11-2
DNA: TGTGCCAGCAGCCTACTGGCGGTGACCTACGAGCAGTACTTC
CDR3: CASSLLAVTYEQYF

J: TRBJ2-5
D: .
size: .
V: TRBV7-8
DNA: TGTGCCAGCAGCCTGGGGGTCATACAAGAGACCCAGTACTTC
CDR3: CASSLGVIQETQYF

J: TRBJ2-2
D: .
size: .
V: TRBV19
DNA: TGTGCCAGTAGTAGAGGGGACACAGGGTATCCCGGGGAGCTGTTTTTT
CDR3: CASSRGDTGYPGELFF

J: TRBJ2-2
D: .
size: few
V: TRBV6-2/TRBV6-3
DNA: TGTGCCAGCGGCAGCCCGAACACCGGGGAGCTGTTTTTT
CDR3: CASGSPNTGELFF

J: TRBJ2-1
D: .
size: .
V: TRBV14
DNA: TGTGCCAGCAGTCATGCTTGGGCGCTGTCCTACAATGAGCAGTTCTTC
CDR3: CASSHAWALSYNEQFF

J: TRBJ1-1
D: TRBD1
size: .
V: TRBV3-1
DNA: TGTGCCAGCAGCGGACAGGGGGCGGGTAGTACTGAAGCTTTCTTT
CDR3: CASSGQGAGSTEAFF

J: TRBJ1-1
D: .
size: .
V: TRBV5-1
DNA: TGCGCCAGCAGCGCGGGAGGGGGGAACACTGAAGCTTTCTTT
CDR3: CASSAGGGNTEAFF